Following are 26 T cell receptor beta chains from one sample sequenced in a study of shared clonotypes between healthy human individuals. Clones were sequenced by immunoSEQ multiplex PCR, and TCRdb holds only the in-frame ones, with some missing. The table records some 2,000,000 clones, approximately 96% of them present only once. The sequenced sample consisted of naive CD4+ T cells sorted from blood. As for subset: CD45RA+ positively selected. These receptors were taken from a young man in good health.

As concerns this clone: Here the CDR3 omits its conserved ending phenylalanine or tryptophan, so a read error is the likely source. The chain links TRBV29-1 to TRBJ2-7; 10 bases line up with TRBD2. The CDR3 spans 13 residues. Germline V gene data show CDR1 as SQVTM and CDR2 as ANQGSEA. CDR3 bases: TGCTCGGGGGCTAGCGGGAGTTCCTACGAGCAGTACCTC. The encoded protein is CSGASGSSYEQYL.

This rearrangement joins TRBV5-1 to TRBJ2-1; D perhaps matches TRBD1 (6 bases). This CDR3 region has 15 residues. In germline, CDR1 is SGHRS, CDR2 YFSETQ. V lost 0 bases and J lost 6, with 13 bases in between. The CDR3 region has the DNA TGCGCCAGCAGCTTGGCGGCAGGGGTGGGCAATGAGCAGTTCTTC. Its translation is CASSLAAGVGNEQFF.

The J gene is TRBJ1-3, the V gene TRBV4-3; D uncertain. Germline CDR1 reads LGHNA; CDR2 reads YSLEER. The CDR3 loop spans 17 amino acids. Trimming shortened V by 0 bases and J by 0 bases, and 12 bases separated the two germline ends. CDR3 region: CASSQEGLGLSGNTIYF. The CDR3 nucleotides are TGCGCCAGCAGCCAAGAGGGCCTCGGGCTCTCTGGAAACACCATATATTTT.

The J gene is TRBJ1-3, the V gene TRBV28; possibly TRBD1 for D (6 bases). CDR3 length: 12 amino acids. Germline lookup yields CDR1 MDHEN and CDR2 SYDVKM. The germline V and J ends were trimmed by 8 bases and 2 bases, with 7 bases remaining between them. The CDR3 DNA reads TGTGCCAGCGGACAGACTGGAAACACCATATATTTT. Amino acids: CASGQTGNTIYF.

The chain has TRBV27 and TRBJ1-1, with D tentatively TRBD1 (5 bases). Per germline, CDR1 MNHEY and CDR2 SMNVEV (reference sequence). The CDR3 is 13 residues long. Trimming cost V 7 bases and J 8 bases, with 17 bases left between them. The CDR3 spells CASTRQGGMEAFF. As DNA, the CDR3 is TGTGCCAGCACAAGGCAGGGAGGGATGGAAGCTTTCTTT.

This chain joins TRBV7-2 and TRBJ1-1; D gene uncertain. The CDR3 length is 14 residues. Germline CDR1 is SGHTA and CDR2 is FQGNSA. V was shortened by 4 bases and J by 1 base, with 10 bases between the two germline ends. Written as DNA, the CDR3 is TGTGCCAGCAGCTATCACGCAGAGAACACTGAAGCTTTCTTT. Residues: CASSYHAENTEAFF. The complete variable domain, with remaining parts taken from reference TRBV7-2 and TRBJ1-1, reads GAGVSQSPSNKVTEKGKDVELRCDPISGHTALYWYRQSLGQGLEFLIYFQGNSAPDKSGLPSDRFSAERTGGSVSTLTIQRTQQEDSAVYLCASSYHAENTEAFFGQGTRLTVV.

The chain is built from TRBV28 and TRBJ1-6; perhaps TRBD1 as D (5 bases). Germline V gives CDR1 MDHEN, CDR2 SYDVKM. The CDR3 has 12 amino acids. Trimming pared 7 bases from V and 8 bases from J, leaving 9 bases between. CDR3 DNA sequence: TGTGCCAGCAACCAAGGGGATTCACCCCTCCACTTT. Translating gives CASNQGDSPLHF. The full variable domain, rest sourced from reference TRBV28 and TRBJ1-6, is DVKVTQSSRYLVKRTGEKVFLECVQDMDHENMFWYRQDPGLGLRLIYFSYDVKMKEKGDIPEGYSVSREKKERFSLILESASTNQTSMYLCASNQGDSPLHFGNGTRLTVT.

The V and J genes are TRBV5-6 and TRBJ1-6, with 12 bases identical to TRBD1. This CDR3 is built from 16 residues. CDR1 is SGHDT and CDR2 is YYEEEE in the germline V gene. V was pared by 4 bases and J by 4 bases, with 3 bases of the junction left unmatched. CDR3 sequence (DNA): TGTGCCAGCAGCCAGGGACAGGGGGCATATAATTCACCCCTCCACTTT. Protein sequence: CASSQGQGAYNSPLHF.

The chain uses TRBV7-9 and TRBJ1-1, with TRBD1 identical over 7 bases. V dropped 5 bases and J dropped 5; count of bases not matched to a gene: 5. This CDR3 comprises 13 residues. Germline-derived CDR1 and CDR2 are SEHNR and FQNEAQ (reference sequence). The CDR3 here is CASSRDSTTEAFF. In nucleotides, the CDR3 is TGTGCCAGCAGCCGGGACAGCACGACTGAAGCTTTCTTT.

The chain is built from TRBV11-3 and TRBJ2-3, with 10 bases aligning to TRBD2. Germline values: CDR1 SGHNT, CDR2 YENEEA. Trimming cost V 1 base and J 5 bases; bases outside gene matches: 9. This CDR3 contains 17 residues. The chain's CDR3 is CASSLGLAGASGDTQYF. The CDR3 DNA sequence: TGTGCCAGCAGCTTAGGCCTAGCGGGGGCCTCTGGAGATACGCAGTATTTT.

This clone occurred once. The chain links TRBV19 to TRBJ2-5, with D tentatively TRBD2 (5 bases). CDR3 length: 15 amino acids. V gave up 7 bases and J gave up 5 bases, with 20 bases separating them. The germline V gene encodes CDR1 LNHDA and CDR2 SQIVND (reference sequence). CDR3 bases: TGTGCCAGTAACCCAGCCCTCGCTAGCACGGAGACCCAGTACTTC. It yields the protein CASNPALASTETQYF.

The chain recombines TRBV5-1 with TRBJ2-2, with D perhaps TRBD2 (6 bases). This CDR3 has 15 amino acids. The V end lost 4 bases, the J end lost 3 bases, and 13 bases lay between the germline ends. CDR1 SGHRS and CDR2 YFSETQ come from the germline V gene. This CDR3 is CASSGSPGDTGELFF. The CDR3 coding sequence is TGCGCCAGCAGCGGTTCGCCGGGGGACACCGGGGAGCTGTTTTTT.

The J gene is TRBJ2-3, the V gene TRBV18, with 11 nucleotides matching TRBD2. The CDR3 consists of 15 residues. Germline values: CDR1 KGHSH, CDR2 LQKENI. V dropped 8 bases and J dropped 2; count of bases not matched to a gene: 6. The CDR3 loop is CASTSSGGITDTQYF. The CDR3, as DNA: TGTGCCAGCACATCTAGCGGGGGGATCACAGATACGCAGTATTTT.

On this clone itself: The same CDR3 arises from other DNA sequences in this sample as well. V usage is TRBV18 and J usage is TRBJ1-6, with 8 bases identical to TRBD1. After removal of 3 bases from V and 10 bases from J, the junction contained 8 bases not matched to a gene. The V gene's germline CDR1 is KGHSH and CDR2 LQKENI. The CDR3 runs 15 residues. The CDR3 loop is CASSPGQGLGSPLHF. The CDR3, as DNA: TGTGCCAGCTCACCTGGACAGGGTTTAGGATCACCCCTCCACTTT. The variable domain in full, with the rest retrieved from reference TRBV18 and TRBJ1-6, is NAGVMQNPRHLVRRRGQEARLRCSPMKGHSHVYWYRQLPEEGLKFMVYLQKENIIDESGMPKERFSAEFPKEGPSILRIQQVVRGDSAAYFCASSPGQGLGSPLHFGNGTRLTVT.

Of note for this clone: Other DNA sequences from this sample encode an identical CDR3 as well. The rearrangement links TRBV20-1 to TRBJ2-5; D unresolved. Germline V lookup: CDR1 DFQATT, CDR2 SNEGSKA (reference sequence). CDR3 length equals 10 residues. The V end lost 5 bases, the J end lost 2 bases, and 3 bases lay between the germline ends. Here the CDR3 reads CSAGQETQYF. DNA for the CDR3: TGCAGTGCTGGGCAAGAGACCCAGTACTTC.

The genes are TRBV6-5 and TRBJ1-1; the D gene is possibly TRBD1 (5 bases). V shed 0 bases and J shed 7 bases, with 12 bases lying between them. The germline V gene encodes CDR1 MNHEY and CDR2 SVGAGI. CDR3 length: 14 amino acids. CDR3 amino acids: CASSYSGGVDEAFF. The CDR3 bases are TGTGCCAGCAGTTACTCCGGAGGGGTCGATGAAGCTTTCTTT.

As regards this clone: Its ends do not fully match the called genes, so a read error is possible. The chain joins TRBV28 to TRBJ2-7, with TRBD2 matching 8 bases. The CDR3 sequence is 16 residues long. Germline-derived CDR1 and CDR2 are MDHEN and SYDVKM. The CDR3 region has the DNA TGTGCCAGCACTTTAAGCGGGGGCCCTAATTCCTACGAGCAGTACTTC. Residues: CASTLSGGPNSYEQYF.

The rearrangement uses TRBV19 and TRBJ2-1; weak D call: TRBD1 (5 bases). Deletions cut 4 bases from V and 12 bases from J, with 13 bases between. Germline lookup yields CDR1 LNHDA and CDR2 SQIVND (reference sequence). The CDR3 loop spans 12 amino acids. The CDR3 is CASSKGESTQFF. In DNA form, the CDR3 reads TGTGCCAGTAGTAAAGGGGAAAGTACGCAGTTCTTC.

The chain joins TRBV2 to TRBJ1-5; D uncertain. Germline loops: CDR1 SNHLY, CDR2 FYNNEI. The CDR3 spans 17 residues. V was pared by 0 bases and J by 6 bases, with 18 bases between. The DNA for the CDR3 is TGTGCCAGCAGTGAAGCTTATGCCACCTCTTACAGTCAGCCCCAGCATTTT. This translates into CASSEAYATSYSQPQHF. The entire variable domain, with the rest obtained from reference TRBV2 and TRBJ1-5, is as follows: EPEVTQTPSHQVTQMGQEVILRCVPISNHLYFYWYRQILGQKVEFLVSFYNNEISEKSEIFDDQFSVERPDGSNFTLKIRSTKLEDSAMYFCASSEAYATSYSQPQHFGDGTRLSIL.

The J gene is TRBJ2-3, the V gene TRBV30; unclear D gene. Germline CDR1 reads GTSNPN; CDR2 reads SVGIG (reference sequence). V lost 3 bases to trimming and J lost 2 bases, with 18 bases between them. This CDR3 contains 16 residues. This CDR3 is CAWRVGPTSATDTQYF. Written as DNA, the CDR3 is TGTGCCTGGAGAGTAGGGCCTACTTCTGCCACAGATACGCAGTATTTT.

The J gene is TRBJ2-7, the V gene TRBV4-3; no firm D call. CDR1 is LGHNA and CDR2 is YSLEER in the germline V gene. The CDR3 is 16 amino acids. V was pared by 0 bases and J by 6 bases, with 18 bases between. CDR3 sequence: CASSQDLRSPVSEQYF. DNA for the CDR3: TGCGCCAGCAGCCAAGACTTGCGTTCCCCTGTCAGCGAGCAGTACTTC.

The rearrangement uses TRBV25-1 and TRBJ2-3; D ambiguous. Germline assignment: CDR1 MGHDK and CDR2 SYGVNS. Trimming took 6 bases from V and 0 from J, leaving 10 bases between them. The CDR3 has 14 residues. The CDR3 reads CASRSDSSTDTQYF. Written as DNA, the CDR3 is TGTGCCAGCAGATCCGACTCTAGCACAGATACGCAGTATTTT.

This clone occurred once. The CDR3 DNA is TGTGCCAGCTCACCGGGGGGACTAGGAACAGATACGCAGTATTTT. Encoded protein: CASSPGGLGTDTQYF. This chain joins TRBV18 and TRBJ2-3, with 8 bases aligning to TRBD2. There are 15 residues in the CDR3. The junction had 5 bases not matched to a gene; V was cut back by 3 bases and J by 3 bases. Germline-derived CDR1 and CDR2 are KGHSH and LQKENI.

The chain couples TRBV2 to TRBJ1-3; no clear D gene. The CDR3 spans 14 residues. With 5 bases removed from V and 2 bases from J, the gap between germline ends came to 10 bases. The germline V gene has CDR1 SNHLY and CDR2 FYNNEI. As DNA, the CDR3 is TGTGCCAGCAGTTTCCCTGGGGCTGGAAACACCATATATTTT. Translating it yields CASSFPGAGNTIYF.

The chain employs TRBV5-1 and TRBJ1-1; D not resolved. Per the germline V gene, CDR1 is SGHRS and CDR2 is YFSETQ. The CDR3 extends over 15 amino acids. V lost 4 bases and J 0 bases, leaving 13 bases between the germline ends. The CDR3 region is CASSPGGRLNTEAFF. CDR3 coding DNA: TGCGCCAGCAGCCCGGGAGGCAGACTGAACACTGAAGCTTTCTTT.

The chain employs TRBV30 and TRBJ1-2, with a weak D call TRBD1 (6 bases). CDR3 length: 14 amino acids. Germline V lookup: CDR1 GTSNPN, CDR2 SVGIG (reference sequence). V lost 4 bases, J lost 2 bases, and 14 bases lay in between. CDR3 sequence reads: CAWKEQGKNYGYTF. The CDR3 nucleotides are TGTGCCTGGAAAGAACAGGGAAAAAACTATGGCTACACCTTC.